This T cell receptor beta chain was observed in a study of OX40 agonist ivuxolimab in advanced cancers. Trimming took off 4 bases at V and 4 bases at J, with 16 bases between the two ends. From germline, CDR1 is MNHNS and CDR2 SASEGT. The CDR3 totals 15 residues. Some clones are missing from TCRdb's copy, which holds only in-frame ones; the method was immunoSEQ multiplex PCR. This table holds fewer than 90,000 clones, over 75% found once. This clone was seen once. Sequenced material: CD4+ or CD8+ T cells sorted from blood, taken in a trial of the OX40 agonist ivuxolimab. The chain has TRBV6-1 and TRBJ2-5, with D possibly being TRBD2 (5 bases). The TCR originated in an adult with an advanced solid tumor such as melanoma, head and neck, liver or kidney cancer. CDR3 protein: CASSGRRREPETQYF. For the CDR3, the DNA is TGTGCCAGCAGTGGCCGAAGAAGGGAGCCAGAGACCCAGTACTTC.